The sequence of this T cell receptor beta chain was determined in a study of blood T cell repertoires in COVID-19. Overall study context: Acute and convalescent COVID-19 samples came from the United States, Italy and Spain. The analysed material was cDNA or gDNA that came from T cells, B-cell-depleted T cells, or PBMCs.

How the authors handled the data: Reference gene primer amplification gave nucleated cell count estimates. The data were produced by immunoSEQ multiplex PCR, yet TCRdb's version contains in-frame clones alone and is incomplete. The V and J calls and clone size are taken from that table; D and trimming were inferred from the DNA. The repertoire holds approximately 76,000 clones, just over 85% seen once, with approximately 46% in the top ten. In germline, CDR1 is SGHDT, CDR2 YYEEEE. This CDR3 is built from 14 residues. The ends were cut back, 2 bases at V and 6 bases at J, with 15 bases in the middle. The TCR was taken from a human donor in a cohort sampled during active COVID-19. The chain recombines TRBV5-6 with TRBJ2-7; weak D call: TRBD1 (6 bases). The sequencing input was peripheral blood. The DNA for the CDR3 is TGTGCCAGCAGCTTTTCGCAGGGGCGGGTCGAGCAGTACTTC. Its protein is CASSFSQGRVEQYF.